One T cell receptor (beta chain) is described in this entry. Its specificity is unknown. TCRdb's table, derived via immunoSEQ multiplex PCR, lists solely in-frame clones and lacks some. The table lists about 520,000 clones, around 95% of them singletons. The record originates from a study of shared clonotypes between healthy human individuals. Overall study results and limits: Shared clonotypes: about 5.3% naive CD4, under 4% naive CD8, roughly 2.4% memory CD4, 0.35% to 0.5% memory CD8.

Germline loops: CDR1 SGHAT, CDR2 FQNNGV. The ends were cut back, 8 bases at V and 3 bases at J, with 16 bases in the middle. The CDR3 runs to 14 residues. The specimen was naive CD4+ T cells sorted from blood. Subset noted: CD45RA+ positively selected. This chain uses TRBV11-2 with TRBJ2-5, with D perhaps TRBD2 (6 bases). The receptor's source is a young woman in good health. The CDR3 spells CASRDGGKKETQYF. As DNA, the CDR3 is TGTGCCAGCCGCGACGGAGGGAAAAAAGAGACCCAGTACTTC.